These 6 T cell receptor beta chains came from one sample sequenced in a study of CD8 T cells in Susac syndrome. Random hexamers primed reverse transcription of roughly 0.5 to 1 ug RNA. TCRdb independently ran MiXCR on the immunoSEQ multiplex PCR reads; one entry per CDR3 protein. Among some 120,000 distinct CDR3 sequences listed, nearly 95% were seen once. The material sequenced was CD4+ T cells from PBMCs. These receptors originate from a human donor in good health.

CDR3 nucleotides: TGCGCCAGCAGCCAAGATAGAGCGGGACGTTTCTGGGAGCAGTACTTC. Its translation: CASSQDRAGRFWEQYF. The rearrangement uses TRBV4-1 and TRBJ2-7; the match to TRBD2 covers 7 bases. The ends lost 0 bases at V and 7 bases at J; junction bases unmatched: 12. The CDR3 is 16 amino acids. CDR1 is MGHRA and CDR2 is YSYEKL in the germline V gene.

V usage is TRBV6-5 and J usage is TRBJ2-5, with 9 bases lining up with TRBD2. This CDR3 is built from 13 residues. After removal of 8 bases from V and 5 bases from J, the junction contained 6 bases not matched to a gene. CDR1 MNHEY and CDR2 SVGAGI come from the germline V gene. The CDR3 nucleotides are TGTGCCAGCCAGGGGACTAGCTCGGAGACCCAGTACTTC. This codes for CASQGTSSETQYF.

The sample holds one count of this clonotype. This rearrangement joins TRBV29-1 to TRBJ2-5; D gene unclear. The V end was cut by 3 bases, the J end by 9 bases, with 17 bases between. CDR3 length: 13 amino acids. Germline assignment: CDR1 SQVTM and CDR2 ANQGSEA. The CDR3 bases are TGCAGCGTTGATCCTACAGTTAGGGCGGCCCAGTACTTC. Its translation is CSVDPTVRAAQYF.

This chain links TRBV20-1 with TRBJ1-2; D perhaps matches TRBD1 (5 bases). The CDR3 consists of 12 residues. The germline V gene has CDR1 DFQATT and CDR2 SNEGSKA (reference sequence). Trimming pared 5 bases from V and 7 bases from J, leaving 14 bases between. This chain's CDR3 is CSARPGASGYTF. In DNA, the CDR3 is TGCAGTGCTCGCCCCGGGGCCTCTGGCTACACCTTC.

As for this clonotype: An end of the junction differs from the germline gene, which may be a read error. The chain links TRBV3-1 to TRBJ2-1; 10 bases align to TRBD2. CDR1 is LGHDT and CDR2 is YNNKEL in the germline V gene (reference sequence). The CDR3 runs to 12 residues. In DNA form, the CDR3 reads TGTGCCAGCAGCCAGATAGCGGGAGGAGAGCGCTTC. It specifies CASSQIAGGERF.

The chain has TRBV3-1 and TRBJ2-2; D remains unclear. Germline CDR1 and CDR2: LGHDT and YNNKEL (reference sequence). The CDR3 length is 13 residues. V lost 4 bases to trimming and J lost 7 bases, with 10 bases between them. The CDR3 DNA reads as TGTGCCAGCAGCCCTGAGTGGGACGGGGAGCTGTTTTTT. This gives the protein CASSPEWDGELFF.